The rows below give T cell receptor beta chains drawn from one sample of a study of blood T cell repertoires in COVID-19. Some clones are missing from TCRdb's copy, which holds only in-frame ones; the method was immunoSEQ multiplex PCR. The sample records around 370,000 clones, 88% being singletons. Sequenced input: peripheral blood. All receptors come from a woman in her 70s with COVID-19, enrolled during active disease. Each CDR3 is given with its conserved first and last residue. Fields, in order: V gene, J gene, D gene, clone size, CDR3 protein, CDR3 DNA. The D gene is left open where the match is weak. The listing skips clone size in some rows; elsewhere it reads once, few, many or a size class.

TRBV7-6	TRBJ1-2	-	-	CASSGAGYGYTF	TGTGCCAGCAGCGGGGCAGGCTATGGCTACACCTTC
TRBV6-2/TRBV6-3	TRBJ2-2	TRBD1	-	CASSSRGREATGELFF	TGTGCCAGCAGCTCCAGGGGGCGCGAAGCCACCGGGGAGCTGTTTTTT
TRBV15	TRBJ1-5	-	few	CATSNPAGNNQPQHF	TGTGCCACCAGTAATCCTGCGGGGAACAATCAGCCCCAGCATTTT
TRBV19	TRBJ2-7	TRBD1	-	CASSISVTGGPYEQYF	TGTGCCAGTAGTATATCCGTGACAGGGGGGCCTTACGAGCAGTACTTC
TRBV14	TRBJ2-2	TRBD2	-	CASSQDLWGGDTGELFF	TGTGCCAGCAGCCAAGATTTATGGGGGGGAGACACCGGGGAGCTGTTTTTT
TRBV15	TRBJ1-5	TRBD1	-	CATSRVGQGRNQPQHF	TGTGCCACCAGCAGAGTGGGACAGGGGCGTAATCAGCCCCAGCATTTT
TRBV11-2	TRBJ1-4	-	-	CASSPNTGPEKLFF	TGTGCCAGCAGCCCAAACACAGGGCCCGAAAAACTGTTTTTT
TRBV6-5	TRBJ1-1	TRBD1	-	CASSLEGADTEAFF	TGTGCCAGCAGTTTGGAGGGGGCGGACACTGAAGCTTTCTTT
TRBV9	TRBJ1-6	-	-	CASSPSRVNSPLHF	TGTGCCAGCAGCCCCTCCAGGGTAAATTCACCCCTCCACTTT
TRBV9	TRBJ1-3	TRBD1	-	CASSWTGGSGNTIYF	TGTGCCAGCAGCTGGACAGGAGGCTCTGGAAACACCATATATTTT
TRBV30	TRBJ2-7	TRBD2	few	CAWSLAGADEQYF	TGTGCCTGGAGTCTAGCGGGGGCCGACGAGCAGTACTTC
TRBV5-1	TRBJ2-2	-	once	CASSSRNTGELFF	TGCGCCAGCAGCTCTAGAAACACCGGGGAGCTGTTTTTT